Listed below are T cell receptor beta chains from one sample, sequenced in a study of CD8+CD57+ T cells in acquired aplastic anemia. TCRdb passed the reads through MiXCR, listing each CDR3 protein once. The sample lists approximately 250,000 distinct CDR3 sequences, less than 85% occurring once. The sample taken for sequencing was sorted CD4+, CD8+, or CD8+CD57+ T cells (not recorded which) from PBMCs. These receptors were obtained from a human donor with aplastic anemia. Both conserved end residues are part of each CDR3.

TRBV7-9 | CASSSERSGGSDEQYF
TRBV10-3 | CAISDGLGGYEQYF
TRBV7-2 | CASSKGSYEQYF
TRBV7-3 | CASSDTYSTEYGHF
TRBV2 | CASGDGGLDTQHFF
TRBV7-9 | CAGQGAREAQYFEF
TRBV5-5 | CASSLAEGQPQHF
TRBV7-9 | CASSLSGGDAQYF
TRBV5-6 | CASSTRDGTSEGAAFF
TRBV7-9 | CASSLERDGLGDGYTF
TRBV7-8 | CASSFQPDGTALDQFF
TRBV7-8 | CASSLTGRRYYHEQFF
TRBV7-9 | CASSPGTGAHTDTF
TRBV7-9 | CASSFQRGGGSDEVLTF
TRBV12-3/TRBV12-4 | CASSSLAGPNNEQFF
TRBV7-3 | CASSGQANAVEHWFF
TRBV20-1 | CSASGLDNKEAGELFF
TRBV5-4 | CASSFTSYNSPLHF
TRBV29-1 | CSVEDRDSANYGYTF
TRBV2 | CASSYDVQGAYEQYF
TRBV6-2/TRBV6-3 | CASKRQGGGNGQDEQFF
TRBV9 | CASSLEVSGLVDAFF
TRBV10-3 | CAIGTGEYGYTF
TRBV9 | CASGVTGGVQYFDTF
TRBV9 | CASSVGTSTYEQCF
TRBV5-4 | CASSFTSAMSESFF
TRBV7-3 | CASSLQGKVEETQF
TRBV6-5 | CASSEAVTRQYF
TRBV12-3/TRBV12-4 | CASRQGIDTQYF
TRBV20-1 | CSASLPGEPQHF
TRBV11-2 | CASGTGNTKETQYF
TRBV5-6 | CASSAGQGFNQPQHF
TRBV20-1 | CSAIGGRPMNTEASF
TRBV7-9 | CASSLVPGELEFGF
TRBV7-6 | CATSSTTGKETLFF
TRBV7-4 | CASSSGSEKLFF
TRBV12-3/TRBV12-4 | CASNWDPGDTQYF